Given below is one T cell receptor beta chain in context. V dropped 4 bases and J dropped 8; count of bases not matched to a gene: 4. The CDR3 runs to 13 residues. Germline CDR1 is SGHNT and CDR2 is YENEEA. The entry originates in a study of identifying expanded T cells in peripheral blood. Libraries were prepared by immunoSEQ multiplex PCR; TCRdb keeps only in-frame clonotypes and omits some of them. This table holds about 90,000 clones, 85% found once. Material: blood. This receptor was obtained from a person between 18 and 75 years old in good health. V is TRBV11-3 and J is TRBJ1-4; 7 nucleotides agree with TRBD1. For the CDR3, the DNA is TGTGCCAGCAGCTCGGGACAGAGAGAAAAACTGTTTTTT. It translates to CASSSGQREKLFF.